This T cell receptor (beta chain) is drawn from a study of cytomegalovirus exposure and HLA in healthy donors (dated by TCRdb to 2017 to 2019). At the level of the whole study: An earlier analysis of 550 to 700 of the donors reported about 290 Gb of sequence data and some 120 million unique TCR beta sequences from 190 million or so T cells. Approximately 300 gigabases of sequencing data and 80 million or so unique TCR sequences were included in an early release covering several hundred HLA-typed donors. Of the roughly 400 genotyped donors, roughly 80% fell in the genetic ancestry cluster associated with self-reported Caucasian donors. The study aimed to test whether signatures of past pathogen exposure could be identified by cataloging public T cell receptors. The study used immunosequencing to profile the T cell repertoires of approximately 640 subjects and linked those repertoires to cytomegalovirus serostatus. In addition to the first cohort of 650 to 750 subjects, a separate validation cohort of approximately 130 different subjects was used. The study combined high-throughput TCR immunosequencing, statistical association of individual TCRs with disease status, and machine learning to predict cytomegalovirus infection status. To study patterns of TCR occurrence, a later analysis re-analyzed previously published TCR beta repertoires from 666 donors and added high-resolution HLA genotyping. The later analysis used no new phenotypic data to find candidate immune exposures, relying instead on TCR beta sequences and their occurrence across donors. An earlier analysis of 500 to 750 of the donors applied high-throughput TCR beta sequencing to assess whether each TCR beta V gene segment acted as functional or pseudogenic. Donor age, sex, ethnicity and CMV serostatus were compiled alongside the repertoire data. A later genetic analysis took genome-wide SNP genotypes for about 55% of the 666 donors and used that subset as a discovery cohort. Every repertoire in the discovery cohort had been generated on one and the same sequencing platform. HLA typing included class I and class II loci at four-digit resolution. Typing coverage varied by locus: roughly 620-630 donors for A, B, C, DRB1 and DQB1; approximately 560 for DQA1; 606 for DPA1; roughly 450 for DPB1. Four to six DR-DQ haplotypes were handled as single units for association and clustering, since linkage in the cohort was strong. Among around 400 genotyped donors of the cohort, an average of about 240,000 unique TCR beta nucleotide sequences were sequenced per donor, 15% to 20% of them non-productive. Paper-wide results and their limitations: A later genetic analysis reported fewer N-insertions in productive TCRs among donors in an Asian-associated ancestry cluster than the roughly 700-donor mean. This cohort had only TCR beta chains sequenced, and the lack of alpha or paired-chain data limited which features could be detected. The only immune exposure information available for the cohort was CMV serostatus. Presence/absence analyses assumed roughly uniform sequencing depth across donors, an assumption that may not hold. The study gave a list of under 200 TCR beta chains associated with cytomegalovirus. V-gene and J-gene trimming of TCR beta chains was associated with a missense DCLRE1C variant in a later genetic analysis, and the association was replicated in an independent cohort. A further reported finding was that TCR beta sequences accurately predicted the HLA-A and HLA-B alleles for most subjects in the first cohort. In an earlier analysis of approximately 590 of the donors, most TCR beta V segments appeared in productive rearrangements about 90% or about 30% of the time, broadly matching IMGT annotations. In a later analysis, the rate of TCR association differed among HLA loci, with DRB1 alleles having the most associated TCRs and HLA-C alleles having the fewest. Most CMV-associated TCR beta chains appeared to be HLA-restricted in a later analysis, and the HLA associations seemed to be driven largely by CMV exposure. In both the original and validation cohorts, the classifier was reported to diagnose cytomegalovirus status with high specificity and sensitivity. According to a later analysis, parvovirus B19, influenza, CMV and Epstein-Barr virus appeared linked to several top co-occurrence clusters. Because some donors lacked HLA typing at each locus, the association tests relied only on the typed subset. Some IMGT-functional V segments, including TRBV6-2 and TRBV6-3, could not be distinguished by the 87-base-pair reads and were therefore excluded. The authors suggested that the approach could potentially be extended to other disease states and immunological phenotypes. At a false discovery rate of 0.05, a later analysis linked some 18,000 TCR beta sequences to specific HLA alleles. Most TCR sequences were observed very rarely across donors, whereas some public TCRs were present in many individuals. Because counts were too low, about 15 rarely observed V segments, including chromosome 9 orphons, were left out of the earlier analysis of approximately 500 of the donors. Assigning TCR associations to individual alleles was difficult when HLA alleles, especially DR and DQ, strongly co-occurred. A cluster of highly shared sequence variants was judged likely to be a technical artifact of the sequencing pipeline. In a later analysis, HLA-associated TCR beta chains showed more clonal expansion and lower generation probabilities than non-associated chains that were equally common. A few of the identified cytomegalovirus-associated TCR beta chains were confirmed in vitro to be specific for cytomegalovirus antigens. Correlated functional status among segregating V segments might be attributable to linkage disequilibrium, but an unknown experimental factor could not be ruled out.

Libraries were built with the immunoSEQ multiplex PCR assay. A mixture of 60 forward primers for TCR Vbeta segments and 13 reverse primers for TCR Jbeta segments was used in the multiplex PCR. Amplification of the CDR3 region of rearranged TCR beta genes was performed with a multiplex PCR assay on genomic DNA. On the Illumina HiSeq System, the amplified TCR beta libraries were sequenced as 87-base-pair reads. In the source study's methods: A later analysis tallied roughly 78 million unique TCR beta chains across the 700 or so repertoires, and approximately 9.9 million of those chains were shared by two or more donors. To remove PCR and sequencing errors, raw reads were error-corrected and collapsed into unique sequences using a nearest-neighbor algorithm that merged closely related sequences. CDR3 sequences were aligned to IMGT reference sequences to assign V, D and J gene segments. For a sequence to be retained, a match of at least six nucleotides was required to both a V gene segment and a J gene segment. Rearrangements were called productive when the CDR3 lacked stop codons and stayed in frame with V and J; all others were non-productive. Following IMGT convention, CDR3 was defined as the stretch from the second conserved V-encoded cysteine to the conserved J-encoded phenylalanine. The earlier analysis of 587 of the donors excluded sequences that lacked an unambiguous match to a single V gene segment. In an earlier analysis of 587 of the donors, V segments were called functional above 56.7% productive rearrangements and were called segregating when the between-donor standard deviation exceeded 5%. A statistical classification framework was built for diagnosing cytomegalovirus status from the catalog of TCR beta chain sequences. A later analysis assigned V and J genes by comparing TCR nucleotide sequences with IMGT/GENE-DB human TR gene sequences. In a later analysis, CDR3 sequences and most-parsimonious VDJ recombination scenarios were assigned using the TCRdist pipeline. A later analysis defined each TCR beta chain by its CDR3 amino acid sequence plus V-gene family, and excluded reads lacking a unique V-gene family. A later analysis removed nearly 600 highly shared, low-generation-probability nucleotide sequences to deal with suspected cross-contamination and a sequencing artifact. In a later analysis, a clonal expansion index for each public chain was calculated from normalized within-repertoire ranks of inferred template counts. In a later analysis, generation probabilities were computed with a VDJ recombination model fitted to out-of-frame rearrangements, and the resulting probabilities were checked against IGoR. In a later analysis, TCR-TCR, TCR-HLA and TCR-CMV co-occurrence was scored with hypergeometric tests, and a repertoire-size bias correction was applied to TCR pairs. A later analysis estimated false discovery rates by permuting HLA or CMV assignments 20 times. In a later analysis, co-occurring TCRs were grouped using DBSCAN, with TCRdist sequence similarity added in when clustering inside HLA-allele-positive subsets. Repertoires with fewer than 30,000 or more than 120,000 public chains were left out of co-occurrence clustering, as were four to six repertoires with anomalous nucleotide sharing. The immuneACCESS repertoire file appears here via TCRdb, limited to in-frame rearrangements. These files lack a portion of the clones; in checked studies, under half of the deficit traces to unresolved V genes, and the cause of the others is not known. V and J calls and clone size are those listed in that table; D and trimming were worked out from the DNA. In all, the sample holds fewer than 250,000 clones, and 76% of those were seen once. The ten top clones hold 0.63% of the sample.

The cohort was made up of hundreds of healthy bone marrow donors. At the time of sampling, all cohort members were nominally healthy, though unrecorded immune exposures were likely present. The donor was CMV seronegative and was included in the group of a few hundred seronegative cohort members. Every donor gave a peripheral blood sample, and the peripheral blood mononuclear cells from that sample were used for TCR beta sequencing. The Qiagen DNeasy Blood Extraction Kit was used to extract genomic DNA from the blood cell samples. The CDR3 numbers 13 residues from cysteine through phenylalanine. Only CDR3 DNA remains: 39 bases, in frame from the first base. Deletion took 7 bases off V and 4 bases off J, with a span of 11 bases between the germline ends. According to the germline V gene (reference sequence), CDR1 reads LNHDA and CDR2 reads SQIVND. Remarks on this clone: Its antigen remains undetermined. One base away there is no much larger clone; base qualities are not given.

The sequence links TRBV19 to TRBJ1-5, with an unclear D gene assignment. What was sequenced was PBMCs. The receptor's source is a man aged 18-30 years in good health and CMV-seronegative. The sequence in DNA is TGTGCCAGTAAGTTGTACGGGAATCAGCCCCAGCATTTT. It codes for CASKLYGNQPQHF.